This record looks at one T cell receptor beta chain sequence and its context. Produced via immunoSEQ multiplex PCR; TCRdb's table is partial and in-frame only. The sample records around 70,000 clones, almost 95% being singletons. These data originate in a study of T cell clones after liver transplantation. As for the study in general: Pre-transplant mixed lymphocyte reactions yielded third-party-reactive TCRbeta sequences as comparators for graft-donor-reactive sequences.

Germline trimming cut 1 base from V and 4 bases from J; bases unmatched to any gene: 4. CDR3 size: 16 residues. The germline V gene encodes CDR1 SGHNT and CDR2 YYREEE (reference sequence). The sample was CD4+ T cells from blood, taken around 25 months after liver transplant. This TCR was recovered from a human patient who received a liver transplant. Some T cells may be graft donor cells. The chain couples TRBV5-4 to TRBJ1-6; 8 nucleotides agree with TRBD1. The CDR3 nucleotides read TGTGCCAGCAGCTTGTCAGGGGGCACGTATAATTCACCCCTCCACTTT. Translating it yields CASSLSGGTYNSPLHF.